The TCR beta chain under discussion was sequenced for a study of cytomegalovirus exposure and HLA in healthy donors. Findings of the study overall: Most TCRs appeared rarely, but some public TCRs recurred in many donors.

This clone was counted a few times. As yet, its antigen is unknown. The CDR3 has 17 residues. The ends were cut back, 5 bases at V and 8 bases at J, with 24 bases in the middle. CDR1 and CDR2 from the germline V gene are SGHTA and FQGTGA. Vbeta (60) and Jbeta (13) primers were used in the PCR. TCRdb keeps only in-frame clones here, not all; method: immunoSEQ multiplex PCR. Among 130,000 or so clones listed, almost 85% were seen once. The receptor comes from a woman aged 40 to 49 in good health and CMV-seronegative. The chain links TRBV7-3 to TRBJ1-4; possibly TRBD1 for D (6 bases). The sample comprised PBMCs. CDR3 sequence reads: CASSPRGSPYRVEKLFF. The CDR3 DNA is TGTGCCAGCAGCCCGAGGGGGTCCCCATACCGAGTAGAAAAACTGTTTTTT.